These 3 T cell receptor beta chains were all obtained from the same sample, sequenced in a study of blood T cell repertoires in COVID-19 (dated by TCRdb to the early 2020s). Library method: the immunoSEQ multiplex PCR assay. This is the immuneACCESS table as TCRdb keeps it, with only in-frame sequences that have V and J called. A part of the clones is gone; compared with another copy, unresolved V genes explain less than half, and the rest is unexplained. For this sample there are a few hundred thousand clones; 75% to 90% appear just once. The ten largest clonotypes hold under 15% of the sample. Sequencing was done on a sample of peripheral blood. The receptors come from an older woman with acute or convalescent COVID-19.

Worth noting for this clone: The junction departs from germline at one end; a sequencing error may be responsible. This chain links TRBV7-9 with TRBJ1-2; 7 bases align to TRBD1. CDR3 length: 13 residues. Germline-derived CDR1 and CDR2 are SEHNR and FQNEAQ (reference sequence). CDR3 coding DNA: TGTGCCAGCAGCTTCTCTTCCGGGACAGAATCTTACTTC. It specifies CASSFSSGTESYF.

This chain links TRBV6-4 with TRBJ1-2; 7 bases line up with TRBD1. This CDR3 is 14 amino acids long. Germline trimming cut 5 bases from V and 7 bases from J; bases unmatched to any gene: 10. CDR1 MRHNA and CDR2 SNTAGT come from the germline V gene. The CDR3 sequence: CASSSTGARGGYTF. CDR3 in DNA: TGTGCCAGCAGTTCCACAGGGGCCCGGGGTGGCTACACCTTC.

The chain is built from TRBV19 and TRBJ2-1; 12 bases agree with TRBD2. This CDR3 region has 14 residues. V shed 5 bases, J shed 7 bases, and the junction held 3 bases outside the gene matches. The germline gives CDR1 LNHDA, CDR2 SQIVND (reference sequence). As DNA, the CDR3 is TGTGCCAGTAGTCTGACTAGCGGGAGTAATGAGCAGTTCTTC. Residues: CASSLTSGSNEQFF.